This is a list of T cell receptor beta chains from one sample in a study of blood T cell repertoires in COVID-19. The method was immunoSEQ multiplex PCR; TCRdb's version includes in-frame clones alone and lacks a portion of them. The sample has tens of thousands of clones, 80% seen once. The sample was peripheral blood. Receptors were obtained from a woman older than 75 with acute or convalescent COVID-19. The conserved cysteine and the conserved F or W are not part of the CDR3 here. Part of the rows lack a size; the others show once, few, many or a class for expanded clones.

TRBV14	15	TRBJ2-5	.	ASSQDSPGFRQETQY
TRBV18	12	TRBJ2-7	.	ASSPPGRPYEQY
TRBV4-1	14	TRBJ2-7	.	ASSQQAGGWSYEQY
TRBV18	13	TRBJ2-1	.	ASSSSGGAIFEQF
TRBV9	11	TRBJ1-1	.	ASSVEAGSGAF
TRBV15	11	TRBJ1-3	.	ATSRGAGNTIY
TRBV18	10	TRBJ2-5	.	ASSPGAETQY
TRBV4-2	18	TRBJ2-1	.	ASSQGDGTSGRGNYNEQF
TRBV6-5	13	TRBJ2-2	.	ASSFRGLNTGELF
TRBV2	13	TRBJ2-1	.	ASSARGSTYNEQF
TRBV14	14	TRBJ2-5	.	ASSRSSGDLQETQY
TRBV9	15	TRBJ2-1	.	ASSESLGDRGRDEQF
TRBV19	10	TRBJ2-7	.	ASSIAAYEQY
TRBV6-2/TRBV6-3	14	TRBJ1-5	.	ASSRPPGEPNQPQH
TRBV5-1	13	TRBJ2-7	once	ASSLVLAGENEQY
TRBV2	13	TRBJ1-4	.	ATHPGGSTNEKLF
TRBV4-1	13	TRBJ2-7	.	ASSTQAGGLREQY
TRBV7-3	14	TRBJ2-2	.	ASRSSGSGGVGELF
TRBV14	9	TRBJ1-1	.	ASSQGSEAF
TRBV2	12	TRBJ1-6	.	ASGAGFSNSPLH
TRBV20-1	9	TRBJ2-3	.	SVGVTDTQY
TRBV6-6	13	TRBJ2-4	.	ASSAGQGAKNIQY
TRBV5-5	12	TRBJ2-5	.	ASGRTGVLETQY
TRBV19	11	TRBJ1-1	.	ASTVLRGTEAF
TRBV18	14	TRBJ2-7	.	ASSQINSGSPDEQY
TRBV4-2	13	TRBJ1-2	.	ASSRVEGADYGYT
TRBV5-1	13	TRBJ2-7	.	ASSLELGLVSEQY
TRBV7-9	12	TRBJ1-5	.	ASSRGEGQGPQH
TRBV5-6	12	TRBJ1-6	.	ASSPGQGDSPLH
TRBV14	13	TRBJ2-4	.	ASSQGQGAKNIQY
TRBV6-5	12	TRBJ1-4	.	ASSYTGFNEKLF
TRBV5-1	13	TRBJ2-1	.	ASSPAGNSYNEQF
TRBV5-1	13	TRBJ2-3	.	ASSLQGATGDTQY
TRBV18	12	TRBJ1-6	.	ASSPRVRDSPLH
TRBV11-2	11	TRBJ1-1	.	ASSSTGVTEAF
TRBV19	13	TRBJ2-1	.	ASSTGGSSYNEQF
TRBV10-3	15	TRBJ2-3	.	AIKGTNPGGYTDTQY
TRBV5-1	13	TRBJ1-2	few	ASSPGGGSNYGYT
TRBV2	13	TRBJ2-1	.	ASSSLGQAGNEQF
TRBV7-8	11	TRBJ1-4	.	ASSLTGKEKLF
TRBV2	11	TRBJ1-1	few	ASRIGQGTEAF
TRBV21-1	13	TRBJ2-3	.	ASSPGTGLPDTQY
TRBV11-2	10	TRBJ2-7	.	ASSPGTYEQY
TRBV27	12	TRBJ2-7	.	ASSPQIFTYEQY
TRBV7-8	15	TRBJ2-3	.	ASSSGTGFFITDTQY
TRBV7-3	12	TRBJ2-5	.	ASSLAGNQETQY
TRBV27	13	TRBJ2-1	.	ASSERTGFRNEQF
TRBV6-5	12	TRBJ1-6	.	ASSYRRGNSPLH
TRBV5-4	14	TRBJ1-5	.	ASSLGGWGLDQPQH
TRBV7-3	11	TRBJ2-7	once	ASSPKDMHEQY
TRBV7-3	13	TRBJ2-7	.	ASSLVLAGANEQY
TRBV9	15	TRBJ2-2	.	ASSTPAGLAEIGELF
TRBV6-6	13	TRBJ2-7	.	ASSHWDRGGYEQY